This T cell receptor (beta chain) emerged from a study of identical twins. Whole-study findings and limits: Cord blood beta clonotypes that were abundant carried fewer insertions, and memory repertoires showed no such trend.

The CDR3 contains 11 residues. Trimming shortened V by 5 bases and J by 5 bases, and 9 bases separated the two germline ends. CDR1 is DFQATT and CDR2 is SNEGSKA in the germline V gene (reference sequence). Template switching created a universal primer site, and the cDNA included unique molecular identifiers. MiXCR, run by TCRdb on the 5' RACE reads, gives a single entry per CDR3 protein. The sample records 1.5 million to 2 million distinct CDR3 sequences, roughly 35% being singletons. Comments on this clonotype: Its antigen is unknown.

The V gene is TRBV20-1, the J gene TRBJ1-2, with D unclear. The sequence came from a newborn girl in good health. The sample comprised cord blood. CDR3 in DNA: TGCAGTGCTTCCATTGGGTATGGCTACACCTTC. Protein sequence: CSASIGYGYTF.